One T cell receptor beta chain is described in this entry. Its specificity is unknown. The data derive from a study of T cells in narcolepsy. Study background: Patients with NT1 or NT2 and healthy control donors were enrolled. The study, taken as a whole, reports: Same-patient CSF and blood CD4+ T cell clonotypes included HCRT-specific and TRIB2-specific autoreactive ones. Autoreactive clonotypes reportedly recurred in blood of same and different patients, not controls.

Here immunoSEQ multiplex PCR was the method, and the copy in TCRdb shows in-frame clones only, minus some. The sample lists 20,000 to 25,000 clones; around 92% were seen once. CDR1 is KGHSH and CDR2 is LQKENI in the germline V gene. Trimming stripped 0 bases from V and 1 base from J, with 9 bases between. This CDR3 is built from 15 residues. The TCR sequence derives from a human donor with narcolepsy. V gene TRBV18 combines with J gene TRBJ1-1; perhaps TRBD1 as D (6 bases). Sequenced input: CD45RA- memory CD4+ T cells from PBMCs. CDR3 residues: CASSPPSRGNTEAFF. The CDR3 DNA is TGTGCCAGCTCACCACCGTCCAGGGGGAACACTGAAGCTTTCTTT.